The 4 T cell receptor beta chains given below trace back to one sample, sequenced in a study of graft-versus-host responses after intestinal transplantation. Assay: immunoSEQ multiplex PCR; the TCRdb copy retains only in-frame clones and omits some. Of some 41,000 clones listed, 91% are singletons. Specimen: PBMCs, collected around 43 weeks after intestinal transplant. Receptor source: a human patient who received an intestinal transplant, so some T cells may come from the graft donor.

This chain connects TRBV7-9 to TRBJ2-7; no reliable D call. Per germline, CDR1 SEHNR and CDR2 FQNEAQ (reference sequence). V lost 3 bases to trimming and J lost 3 bases, with 3 bases between them. This CDR3 region has 11 residues. CDR3 nucleotides: TGTGCCAGCAGCTTGGACTACGAGCAGTACTTC. Its protein is CASSLDYEQYF. The full variable domain, with the rest looked up from reference TRBV7-9 and TRBJ2-7, is DTGVSQNPRHKITKRGQNVTFRCDPISEHNRLYWYRQTLGQGPEFLTYFQNEAQLEKSRLLSDRFSAERPKGSFSTLEIQRTEQGDSAMYLCASSLDYEQYFGPGTRLTVT.

V gene TRBV6-4 combines with J gene TRBJ2-6; D unclear. The germline V and J ends were trimmed by 0 bases and 0 bases, with 3 bases remaining between them. This CDR3 has 15 residues. Germline CDR1 reads MRHNA; CDR2 reads SNTAGT. In DNA form, the CDR3 reads TGTGCCAGCAGTGACTCAGTCTCTGGGGCCAACGTCCTGACTTTC. Protein sequence: CASSDSVSGANVLTF.

The CDR3: CASSDWGGLAGANVLTF. DNA for the CDR3: TGTGCCAGCAGCGACTGGGGGGGGCTCGCTGGGGCCAACGTCCTGACTTTC. V gene TRBV5-5 combines with J gene TRBJ2-6; TRBD2 is a possible D gene (7 bases). Between the trimmed V and J ends, which lost 4 bases and 2 bases, there was a span of 16 bases. CDR1 and CDR2 (germline): SGHKS, YYEKEE (reference sequence). The CDR3 is 17 residues long.

J is TRBJ2-7 and V is TRBV7-9; D may be TRBD1 (7 bases). Germline CDR1 reads SEHNR; CDR2 reads FQNEAQ (reference sequence). CDR3 length: 15 residues. Deletions cut 9 bases from V and 0 bases from J, with 18 bases between. The CDR3 reads CASAGLGDSSYEQYF. The CDR3 DNA sequence: TGTGCCAGTGCGGGGCTAGGGGACAGCTCCTACGAGCAGTACTTC.